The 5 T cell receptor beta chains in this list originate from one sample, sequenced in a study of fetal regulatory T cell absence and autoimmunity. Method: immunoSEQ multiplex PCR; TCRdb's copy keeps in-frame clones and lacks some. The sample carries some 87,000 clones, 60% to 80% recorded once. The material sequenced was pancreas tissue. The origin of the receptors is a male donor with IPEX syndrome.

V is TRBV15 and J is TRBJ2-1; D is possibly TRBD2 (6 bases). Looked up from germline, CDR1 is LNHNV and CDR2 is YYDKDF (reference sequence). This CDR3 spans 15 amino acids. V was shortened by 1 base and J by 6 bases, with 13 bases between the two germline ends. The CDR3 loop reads CATSRASGGINEQFF. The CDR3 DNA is TGTGCCACCAGCAGAGCCAGCGGAGGGATCAATGAGCAGTTCTTC.

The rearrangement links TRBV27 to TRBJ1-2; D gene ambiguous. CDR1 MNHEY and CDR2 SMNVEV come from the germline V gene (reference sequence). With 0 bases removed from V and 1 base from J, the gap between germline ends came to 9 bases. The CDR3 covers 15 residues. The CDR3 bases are TGTGCCAGCAGTTTATCATGGTTCCATAACTATGGCTACACCTTC. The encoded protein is CASSLSWFHNYGYTF.

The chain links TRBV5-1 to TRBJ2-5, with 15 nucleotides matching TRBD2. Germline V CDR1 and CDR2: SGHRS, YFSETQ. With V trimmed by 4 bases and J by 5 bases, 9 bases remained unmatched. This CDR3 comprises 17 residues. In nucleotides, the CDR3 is TGCGCCAGCAGCCTGAGGACTAGCGGGGGGGCTGGGGAGACCCAGTACTTC. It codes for CASSLRTSGGAGETQYF. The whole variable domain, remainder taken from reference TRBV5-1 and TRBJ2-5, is KAGVTQTPRYLIKTRGQQVTLSCSPISGHRSVSWYQQTPGQGLQFLFEYFSETQRNKGNFPGRFSGRQFSNSRSEMNVSTLELGDSALYLCASSLRTSGGAGETQYFGPGTRLLVL.

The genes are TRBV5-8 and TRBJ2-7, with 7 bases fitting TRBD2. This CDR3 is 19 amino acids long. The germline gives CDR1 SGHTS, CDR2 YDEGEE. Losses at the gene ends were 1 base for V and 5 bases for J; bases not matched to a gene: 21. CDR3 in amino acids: CASSLWVLWGRAFLNEQYF. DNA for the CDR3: TGTGCCAGCAGCTTGTGGGTTTTATGGGGGAGGGCCTTTTTGAACGAGCAGTACTTC.

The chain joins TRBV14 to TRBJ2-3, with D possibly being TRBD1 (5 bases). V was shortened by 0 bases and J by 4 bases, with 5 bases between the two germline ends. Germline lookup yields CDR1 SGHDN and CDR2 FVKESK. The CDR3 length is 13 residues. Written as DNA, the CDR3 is TGTGCCAGCAGCCAAGACAGGGCAGATACGCAGTATTTT. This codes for CASSQDRADTQYF.